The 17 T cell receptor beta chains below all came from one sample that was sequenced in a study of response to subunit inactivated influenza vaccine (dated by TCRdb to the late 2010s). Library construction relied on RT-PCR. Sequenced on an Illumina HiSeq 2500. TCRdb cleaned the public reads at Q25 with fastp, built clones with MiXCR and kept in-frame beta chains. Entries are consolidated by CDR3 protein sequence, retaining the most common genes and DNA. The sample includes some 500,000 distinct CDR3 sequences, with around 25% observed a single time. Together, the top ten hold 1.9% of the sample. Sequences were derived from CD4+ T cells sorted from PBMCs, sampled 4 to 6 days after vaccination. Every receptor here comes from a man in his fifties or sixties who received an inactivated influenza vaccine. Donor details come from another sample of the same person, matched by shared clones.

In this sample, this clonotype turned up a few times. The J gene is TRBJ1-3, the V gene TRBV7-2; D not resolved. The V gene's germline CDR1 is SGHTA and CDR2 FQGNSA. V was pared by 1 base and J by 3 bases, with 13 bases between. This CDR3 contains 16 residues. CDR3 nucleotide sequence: TGTGCCAGCAGCTTAGAGCGGCCAGAACTTGGAAACACCATATATTTT. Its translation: CASSLERPELGNTIYF.

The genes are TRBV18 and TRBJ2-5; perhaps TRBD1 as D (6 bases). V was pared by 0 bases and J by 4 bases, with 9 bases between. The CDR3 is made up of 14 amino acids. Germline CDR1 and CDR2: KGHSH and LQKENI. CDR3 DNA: TGTGCCAGCTCACCACCGTCAGGGGTAGAGACCCAGTACTTC. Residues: CASSPPSGVETQYF. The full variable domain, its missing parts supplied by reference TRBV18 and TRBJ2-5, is NAGVMQNPRHLVRRRGQEARLRCSPMKGHSHVYWYRQLPEEGLKFMVYLQKENIIDESGMPKERFSAEFPKEGPSILRIQQVVRGDSAAYFCASSPPSGVETQYFGPGTRLLVL.

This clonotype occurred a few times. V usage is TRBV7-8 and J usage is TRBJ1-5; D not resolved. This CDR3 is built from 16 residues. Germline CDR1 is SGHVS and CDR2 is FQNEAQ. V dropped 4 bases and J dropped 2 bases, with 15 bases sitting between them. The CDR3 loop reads CASSSRAQSGNQPQHF. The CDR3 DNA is TGTGCCAGCAGCTCCCGGGCCCAAAGTGGCAATCAGCCCCAGCATTTT.

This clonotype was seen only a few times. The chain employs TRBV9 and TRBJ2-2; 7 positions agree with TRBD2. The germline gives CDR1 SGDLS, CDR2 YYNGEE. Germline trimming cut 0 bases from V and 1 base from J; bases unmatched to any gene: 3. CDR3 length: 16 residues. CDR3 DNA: TGTGCCAGCAGCGTAGCTGGCGGGAGGAACACCGGGGAGCTGTTTTTT. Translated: CASSVAGGRNTGELFF. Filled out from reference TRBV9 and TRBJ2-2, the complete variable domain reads DSGVTQTPKHLITATGQRVTLRCSPRSGDLSVYWYQQSLDQGLQFLIQYYNGEERAKGNILERFSAQQFPDLHSELNLSSLELGDSALYFCASSVAGGRNTGELFFGEGSRLTVL.

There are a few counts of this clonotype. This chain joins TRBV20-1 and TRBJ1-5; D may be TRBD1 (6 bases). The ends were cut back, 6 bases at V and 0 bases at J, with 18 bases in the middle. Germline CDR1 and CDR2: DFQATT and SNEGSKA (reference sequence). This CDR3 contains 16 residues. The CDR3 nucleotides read TGCAGTGCCACCTTTCCGGGACACCCTAGCAATCAGCCCCAGCATTTT. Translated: CSATFPGHPSNQPQHF.

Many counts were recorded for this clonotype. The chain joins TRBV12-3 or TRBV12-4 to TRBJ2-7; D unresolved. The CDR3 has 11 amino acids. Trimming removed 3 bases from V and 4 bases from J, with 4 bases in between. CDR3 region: CASSFIYEQYF. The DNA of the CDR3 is TGTGCCAGCAGTTTCATTTACGAGCAGTACTTC.

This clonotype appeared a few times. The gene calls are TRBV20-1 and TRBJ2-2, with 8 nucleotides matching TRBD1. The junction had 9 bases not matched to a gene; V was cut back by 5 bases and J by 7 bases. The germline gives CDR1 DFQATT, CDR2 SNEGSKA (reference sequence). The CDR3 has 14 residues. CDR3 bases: TGCAGTGCTCCTGGACAGGGACGGAGCGGGGAGCTGTTTTTT. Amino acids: CSAPGQGRSGELFF.

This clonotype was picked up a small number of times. The DNA for the CDR3 is TGTGCCAGCAGTTTGGGTGTGGACCGGGATGGCTACACCTTC. It translates to CASSLGVDRDGYTF. V and J are TRBV12-3 or TRBV12-4 and TRBJ1-2; the D is unclear. V was cut by 3 bases and J by 6 bases, with 14 bases left in between. The CDR3 covers 14 residues.

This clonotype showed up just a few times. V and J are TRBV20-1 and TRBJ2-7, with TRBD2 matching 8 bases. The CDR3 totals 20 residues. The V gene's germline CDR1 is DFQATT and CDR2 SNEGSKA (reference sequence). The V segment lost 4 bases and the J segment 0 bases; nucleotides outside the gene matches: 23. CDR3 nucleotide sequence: TGCAGTGCTACGCACCAGCTCGGGACTAGTAAACTAGTAGGCTCCTACGAGCAGTACTTC. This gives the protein CSATHQLGTSKLVGSYEQYF.

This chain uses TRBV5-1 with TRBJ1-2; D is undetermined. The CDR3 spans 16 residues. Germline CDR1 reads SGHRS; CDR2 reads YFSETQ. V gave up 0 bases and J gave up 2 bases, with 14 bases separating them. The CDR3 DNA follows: TGCGCCAGCAGCTTGGTGGCGGGCAGACCGAACTATGGCTACACCTTC. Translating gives CASSLVAGRPNYGYTF.

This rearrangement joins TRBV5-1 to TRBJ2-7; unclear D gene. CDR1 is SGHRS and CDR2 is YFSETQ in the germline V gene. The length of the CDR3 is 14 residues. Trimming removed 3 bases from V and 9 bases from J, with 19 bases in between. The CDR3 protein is CASSSGGFETGQYF. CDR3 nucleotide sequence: TGCGCCAGCAGCTCGGGCGGTTTTGAAACGGGGCAGTACTTC.

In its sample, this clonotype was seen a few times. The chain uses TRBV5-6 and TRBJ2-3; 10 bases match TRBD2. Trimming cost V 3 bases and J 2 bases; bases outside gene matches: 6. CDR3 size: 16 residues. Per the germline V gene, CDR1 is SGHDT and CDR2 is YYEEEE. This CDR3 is CASSWGSGRNTDTQYF. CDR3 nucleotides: TGTGCCAGCAGCTGGGGTAGCGGGAGGAACACAGATACGCAGTATTTT.

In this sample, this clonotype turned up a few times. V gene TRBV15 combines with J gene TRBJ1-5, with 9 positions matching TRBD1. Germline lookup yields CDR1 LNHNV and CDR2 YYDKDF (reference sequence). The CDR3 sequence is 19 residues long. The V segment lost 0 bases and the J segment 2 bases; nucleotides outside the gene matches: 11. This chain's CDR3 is CATSRDLRGQGLRNQPQHF. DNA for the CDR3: TGTGCCACCAGCAGAGATCTTAGAGGACAGGGGTTGCGCAATCAGCCCCAGCATTTT. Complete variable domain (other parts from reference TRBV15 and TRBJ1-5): DAMVIQNPRYQVTQFGKPVTLSCSQTLNHNVMYWYQQKSSQAPKLLFHYYDKDFNNEADTPDNFQSRRPNTSFCFLDIRSPGLGDTAMYLCATSRDLRGQGLRNQPQHFGDGTRLSIL.

This CDR3 is CASSFDWNTEAFF. For the CDR3, the DNA is TGTGCCAGCAGCTTTGACTGGAACACTGAAGCTTTCTTT. The chain couples TRBV5-6 to TRBJ1-1; no clear D. CDR3 length: 13 residues. Germline CDR1 is SGHDT and CDR2 is YYEEEE. V gave up 2 bases and J gave up 1 base, with 6 bases separating them.

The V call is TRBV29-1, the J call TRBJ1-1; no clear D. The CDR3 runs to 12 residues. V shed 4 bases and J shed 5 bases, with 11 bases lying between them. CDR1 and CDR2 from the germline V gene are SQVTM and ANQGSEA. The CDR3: CSVGPGKTEAFF. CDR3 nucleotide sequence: TGCAGCGTTGGCCCGGGGAAGACTGAAGCTTTCTTT.

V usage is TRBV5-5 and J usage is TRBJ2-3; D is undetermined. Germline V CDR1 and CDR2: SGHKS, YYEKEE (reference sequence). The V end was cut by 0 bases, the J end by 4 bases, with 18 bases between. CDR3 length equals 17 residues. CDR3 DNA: TGTGCCAGCAGCTTGGCTGGTGGCCAGCGAGGACCAGATACGCAGTATTTT. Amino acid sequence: CASSLAGGQRGPDTQYF.

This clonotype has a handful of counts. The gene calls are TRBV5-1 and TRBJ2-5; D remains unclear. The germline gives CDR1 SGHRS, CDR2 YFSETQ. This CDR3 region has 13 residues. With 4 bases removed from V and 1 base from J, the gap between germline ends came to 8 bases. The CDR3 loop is CASSRNSQETQYF. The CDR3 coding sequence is TGCGCCAGCAGCAGGAACAGCCAAGAGACCCAGTACTTC.